This TCR beta chain was documented in a study of shared clonotypes between healthy human individuals. Terminally differentiated effector memory CD45RA+ cells were excluded from the naive CD8 cells, which were CD45RO-negative and positively selected for CCR7. Some clones are missing from TCRdb's copy, which holds only in-frame ones; the method was immunoSEQ multiplex PCR. The sample lists roughly 1,800,000 clones, less than 95% seen once, with 1.2% in the top ten. As concerns this clone: Its target is not known.

Study-level results: Among the subsets, naive ones generally showed larger estimated richness than memory ones. Unshared clonotypes carried lower generation probabilities than those common to all four donors. Rarefaction indicated that sorted-subset sequencing remained incomplete although depth was large.

V lost 0 bases and J lost 7; bases outside the gene matches: 7. This CDR3 spans 15 amino acids. Germline V gene data show CDR1 as GTSNPN and CDR2 as SVGIG (reference sequence). The sequence was collected from a young man in good health. The chain joins TRBV30 to TRBJ1-4, with 8 bases matching TRBD1. The sequenced material came from naive CD8+ T cells sorted from blood. CDR3 amino acids: CAWSVFDRGGEKLFF. As DNA, the CDR3 is TGTGCCTGGAGTGTTTTTGACAGGGGAGGTGAAAAACTGTTTTTT.